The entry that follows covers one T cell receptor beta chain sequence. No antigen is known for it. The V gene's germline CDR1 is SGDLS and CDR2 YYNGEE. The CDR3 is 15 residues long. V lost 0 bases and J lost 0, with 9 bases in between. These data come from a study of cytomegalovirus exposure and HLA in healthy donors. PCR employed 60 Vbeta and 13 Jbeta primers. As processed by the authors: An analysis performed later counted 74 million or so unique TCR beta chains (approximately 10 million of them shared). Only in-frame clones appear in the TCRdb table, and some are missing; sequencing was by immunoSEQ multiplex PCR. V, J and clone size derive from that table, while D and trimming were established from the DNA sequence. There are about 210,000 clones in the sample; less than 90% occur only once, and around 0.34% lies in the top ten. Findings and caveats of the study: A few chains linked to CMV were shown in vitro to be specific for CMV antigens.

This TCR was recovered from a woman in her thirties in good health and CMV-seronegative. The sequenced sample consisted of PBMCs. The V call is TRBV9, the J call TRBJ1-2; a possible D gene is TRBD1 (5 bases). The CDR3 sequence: CASSVATGANYGYTF. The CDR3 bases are TGTGCCAGCAGCGTAGCTACGGGGGCTAACTATGGCTACACCTTC.